The following is a T cell receptor (beta chain) sequence with its context. CDR3 length: 14 amino acids. The V gene's germline CDR1 is SGHDN and CDR2 FVKESK. Deletions cut 4 bases from V and 7 bases from J, with 15 bases between. The sample is drawn from a study of blood T cell repertoires in COVID-19. At the level of the study: Specimens from acute and convalescent COVID-19 originated in the United States, Italy and Spain. In each case, the material was cDNA or gDNA derived from T cells, B-cell-depleted T cells, or PBMCs.

Seattle cases were enrolled at active infection and followed longitudinally. Original analysis: Nucleated cell number was recorded as an estimate derived from reference gene primer amplification. Assay: immunoSEQ multiplex PCR; the TCRdb copy retains only in-frame clones and omits some. V and J calls and clone size are given by that table; D and trimming were obtained from the DNA. The sample shows 400,000 to 450,000 clones, roughly 90% of them seen only once. The chain links TRBV14 to TRBJ2-3, with D tentatively TRBD1 (5 bases). This TCR came from a woman between 40 and 50 years old with COVID-19, enrolled during active disease. Material for sequencing was peripheral blood. The CDR3 bases are TGTGCCAGCAGCCGACCTCAGGGCGGTAATACGCAGTATTTT. This codes for CASSRPQGGNTQYF.